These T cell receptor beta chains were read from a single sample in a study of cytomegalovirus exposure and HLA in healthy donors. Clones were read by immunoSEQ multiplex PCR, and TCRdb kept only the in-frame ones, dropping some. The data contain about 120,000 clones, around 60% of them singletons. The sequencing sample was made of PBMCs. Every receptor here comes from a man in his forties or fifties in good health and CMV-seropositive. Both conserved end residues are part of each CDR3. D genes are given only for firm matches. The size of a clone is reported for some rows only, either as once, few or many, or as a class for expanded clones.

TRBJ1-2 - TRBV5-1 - TGCGCCAGCAGCTTGGTCCCAGGGGCCCCGGACTATGGCTACACCTTC CASSLVPGAPDYGYTF
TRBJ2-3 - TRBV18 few TGTGCCAGCTCACCACTTCCCCCGGACACGACTAGCACAGATACGCAGTATTTT CASSPLPPDTTSTDTQYF
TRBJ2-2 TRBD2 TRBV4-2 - TGTGCCAGCAGCCAGGGACTAGCGGGGGCTACGAACACCGGGGAGCTGTTTTTT CASSQGLAGATNTGELFF
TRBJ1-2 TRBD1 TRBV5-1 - TGCGCCAGCACCCTCGTCGGGACAGGGATTACTAACTATGGCTACACCTTC CASTLVGTGITNYGYTF
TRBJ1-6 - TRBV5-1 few TGCGCCAGCAGCTTGGTATCTGGGCGTACCAACACAAATTCACCCCTCCACTTT CASSLVSGRTNTNSPLHF
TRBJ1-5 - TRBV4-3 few TGCGCCAGCAGCCAAGTCCCCGGGGTGGGTACCCAGCCCCAGCATTTT CASSQVPGVGTQPQHF
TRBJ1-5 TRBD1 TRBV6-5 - TGTGCCAGCAGTTACAGGACAGGTTCCGGGCAGCCCCAGCATTTT CASSYRTGSGQPQHF
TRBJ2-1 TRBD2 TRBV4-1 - TGCGCCAGCAGCCAAGGCAGCGGGAGTTTTGATGAGCAGTTCTTC CASSQGSGSFDEQFF
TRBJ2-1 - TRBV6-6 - TGTGCCAGCAGTGACCCGGGGGAGCAGTTCTTC CASSDPGEQFF
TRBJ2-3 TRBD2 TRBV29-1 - TGCAGCGTTGAAGCTGTTAATGGACTAGCTTCCACAGATACGCAGTATTTT CSVEAVNGLASTDTQYF
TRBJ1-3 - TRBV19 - TGTGCCAGTAGTATTCGGGATGGAAACACCATATATTTT CASSIRDGNTIYF
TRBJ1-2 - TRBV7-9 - TGTGCCAGCAGCTTAGGGCAGGGCCTCAACTATGGCTACACCTTC CASSLGQGLNYGYTF
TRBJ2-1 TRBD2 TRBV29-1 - TGCAGCGTTGTACGGGAGGGCCTCCCCCCGGCAACCTACAATGAGCAGTTCTTC CSVVREGLPPATYNEQFF
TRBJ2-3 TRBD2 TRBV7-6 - TGTGCCAGCAGCCCAGGGACTAGCGGGATTTCTGGTGATACGCAGTATTTT CASSPGTSGISGDTQYF
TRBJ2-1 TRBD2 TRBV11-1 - TGTGCCAGCAGCTTAGGCCTAGCGGGGTACAATGAGCAGTTCTTC CASSLGLAGYNEQFF
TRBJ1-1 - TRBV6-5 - TGTGCCAGCAGTGTGACATACAGGGCAGAAGCTTTCTTT CASSVTYRAEAFF
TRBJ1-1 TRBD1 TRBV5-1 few TGCGCCAGCGGAAGGACAGGGGTGGGCATGAACACTGAAGCTTTCTTT CASGRTGVGMNTEAFF
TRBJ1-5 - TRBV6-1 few TGTGCCAGCAGTATCTATCAGCCCCAGCATTTT CASSIYQPQHF
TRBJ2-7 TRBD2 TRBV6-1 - TGTGCCAGCACCCCAGAGGGACTAGCGGGAAGTGAGCAGTACTTC CASTPEGLAGSEQYF
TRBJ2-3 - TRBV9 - TGTGCCAGCAGCGTATCGGGAGTAGGCACAGATACGCAGTATTTT CASSVSGVGTDTQYF
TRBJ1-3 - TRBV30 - TGTGCCTGGAGATGGAGTTGGGGAAACACCATATATTTT CAWRWSWGNTIYF
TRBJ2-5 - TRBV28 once TGTGCCAGCAGTTTCCTTGAGGGAATGAGGGAGACCCAGTACTTC CASSFLEGMRETQYF
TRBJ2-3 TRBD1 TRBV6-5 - TGTGCCAGCAGTGCGGGACAGGGGCTGGGGGATACGCAGTATTTT CASSAGQGLGDTQYF
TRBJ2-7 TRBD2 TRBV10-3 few TGTGCCATCAGTGGGGGGACTAGCGTCCCGGTCGAGCAGTACTTC CAISGGTSVPVEQYF
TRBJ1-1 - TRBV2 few TGTGCCAGCAGTGGACGGGTGGTCACTGAAGCTTTCTTT CASSGRVVTEAFF
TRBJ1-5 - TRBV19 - TGTACCAGTAGTGCCCTCCAGGGCAATCAGCCCCAGCATTTT CTSSALQGNQPQHF
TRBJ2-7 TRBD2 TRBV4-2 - TGTGCCAGCAGCCACCACGGGACTAGCGGTTCCTACGAGCAGTACTTC CASSHHGTSGSYEQYF
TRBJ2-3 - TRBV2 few TGTGCCAGCAGTGAATCCCTAGCCTCTAACACAGATACGCAGTATTTT CASSESLASNTDTQYF
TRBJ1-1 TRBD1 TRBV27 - TGTGCCAGCAGTTTCCACAGGGGGCTTCGTGACACTGAAGCTTTCTTT CASSFHRGLRDTEAFF
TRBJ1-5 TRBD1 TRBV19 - TGTGCCAGTAGTACCCAGGGGACAGGTCAGCCCCAGCATTTT CASSTQGTGQPQHF
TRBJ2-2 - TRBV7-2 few TGTGCCAGCAGCTTAAGTCAGGGTGCCGGGGAGCTGTTTTTT CASSLSQGAGELFF
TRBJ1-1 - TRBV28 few TGTGCCAGCAGTTTGATCAGGACTGAAGCTTTCTTT CASSLIRTEAFF
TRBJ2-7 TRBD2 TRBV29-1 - TGCAGCGCCTCCGGGACTAGCGGTCGCTCCTACGAGCAGTACTTC CSASGTSGRSYEQYF
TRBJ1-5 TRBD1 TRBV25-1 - TGTGCCAGCAGTGTGGCAGGGGGTGGTCAGCCCCAGCATTTT CASSVAGGGQPQHF
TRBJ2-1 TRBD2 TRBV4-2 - TGTGCCAGCAGCCAAGATCCAGCGGGGGGGCTACAGCAGTTCTTC CASSQDPAGGLQQFF
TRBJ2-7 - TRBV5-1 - TGCGCCAGCAGCCGAGGGCAGAGTTACGAGCAGTACTTC CASSRGQSYEQYF
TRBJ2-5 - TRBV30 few TGTGCCTGGAGTGTTGCGGAGACCCAGTACTTC CAWSVAETQYF
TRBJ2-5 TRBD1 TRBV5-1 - TGCGCCAGCAGCCCTCAGGGGGCGATAGGAGAGACCCAGTACTTC CASSPQGAIGETQYF
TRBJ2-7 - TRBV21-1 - TGTGCCAGCAGCAAAGATCTCGTCCTGGGGAGAGACGAGCAGTACTTC CASSKDLVLGRDEQYF
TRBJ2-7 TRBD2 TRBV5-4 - TGTGCCAGCAGCCCACAAACTAGCGGGGGTCCCCCGAGCTCCTACGAGCAGTACTTC CASSPQTSGGPPSSYEQYF
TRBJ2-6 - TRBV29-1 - TGCAGCGTTGAGGACAGAAGATCGAGACCCGGGGCCAACGTCCTGACTTTC CSVEDRRSRPGANVLTF
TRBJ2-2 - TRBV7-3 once TGTGCCAGCAGCTTAATTGGACCCATGGGGACTCATAACACCGGGGAGCTGTTTTTT CASSLIGPMGTHNTGELFF
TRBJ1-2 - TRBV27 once TGTGCCAGCAGTTTACGGCAGGGGAGAGGCTACACCTTC CASSLRQGRGYTF
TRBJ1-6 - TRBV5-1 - TGCGCCAGCAGCTTCGGGGGGGCCAGCCAAGGGGATAATTCACCCCTCCACTTT CASSFGGASQGDNSPLHF
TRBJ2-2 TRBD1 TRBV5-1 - TGCGCCAGCAGCTTGGCAGGGGGTTCGAACACCGGGGAGCTGTTTTTT CASSLAGGSNTGELFF
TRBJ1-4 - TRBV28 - TGTGCCAGCAGTTTAGAGGGAATGGCGACTAATGAAAAACTGTTTTTT CASSLEGMATNEKLFF
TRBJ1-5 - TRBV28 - TGTGCCAGCAGTTTATCGCAGTATGCCAGCAATCAGCCCCAGCATTTT CASSLSQYASNQPQHF
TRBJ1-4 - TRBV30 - TGTGCCTGGAGGGACAAGTCGGGCAATGAAAAACTGTTTTTT CAWRDKSGNEKLFF
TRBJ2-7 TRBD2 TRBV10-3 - TGTGCCATCGGTTCTAGCGGGAGCTACGAGCAGTACTTC CAIGSSGSYEQYF
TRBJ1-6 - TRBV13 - TGTGCCAGCAGCCACAACAGGGCTAATTCACCCCTCCACTTT CASSHNRANSPLHF
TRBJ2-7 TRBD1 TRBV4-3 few TGCGCCAGCAGCCGAAACAGGGGGCTAGTGTACGAGCAGTACTTC CASSRNRGLVYEQYF
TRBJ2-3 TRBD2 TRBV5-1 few TGCGCCAGCAGCCACTGGGACTATGGCACAGATACGCAGTATTTT CASSHWDYGTDTQYF
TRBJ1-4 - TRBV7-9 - TGTGCCAGCAGCTTTTTCTTACAGGGTGGTGAAAAACTGTTTTTT CASSFFLQGGEKLFF
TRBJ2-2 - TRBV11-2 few TGTGCCAGCAGCTTAGATGTGGGACTGTACCGGGAGCTGTTTTTT CASSLDVGLYRELFF
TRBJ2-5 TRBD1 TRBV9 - TGTGCCAGCAGCATAACCGGGACAGCACACCAAGAGACCCAGTACTTC CASSITGTAHQETQYF
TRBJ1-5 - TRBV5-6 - TGTGCCAGCAGCTTCTCAGGGGCTGGTCAGCCCCAGCATTTT CASSFSGAGQPQHF
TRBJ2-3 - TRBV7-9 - TGTGCCAGCAGCTTACAATCGGTCGGTTTAGATACGCAGTATTTT CASSLQSVGLDTQYF
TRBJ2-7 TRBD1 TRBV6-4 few TGTGCCAGTCCTCCGGGACAGGGGAAAGCGTACGAGCAGTACTTC CASPPGQGKAYEQYF
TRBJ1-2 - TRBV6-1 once TGTGCCAGCAGTGAAGCCTTTCGGGGGAACTATGGCTACACCTTC CASSEAFRGNYGYTF